This entry lists 3 T cell receptor beta chains sequenced from one sample in a study of T cell responses to AZD1222 COVID-19 vaccine. Repertoires were generated with immunoSEQ multiplex PCR, while TCRdb's copy carries only in-frame clones and drops some. The table lists 95,000 to 100,000 clones, roughly nine tenths of them singletons. Specimen: peripheral blood, collected on day 0 of AZD1222 vaccination. These receptors originate from an adult in good health.

V usage is TRBV2 and J usage is TRBJ1-2, with TRBD1 matching over 10 bases. Germline V lookup: CDR1 SNHLY, CDR2 FYNNEI. There are 13 residues in the CDR3. The junction had 8 bases not matched to a gene; V was cut back by 8 bases and J by 8 bases. CDR3 nucleotides: TGTGCCAGCGCAGGGACAGGGGTCAGAGGCTACACCTTC. Protein product: CASAGTGVRGYTF.

This clone was recorded once. The V gene is TRBV11-2, the J gene TRBJ1-2; no definite D call. The CDR3 covers 14 residues. V lost 5 bases to trimming and J lost 1 base, with 11 bases between them. The germline V gene has CDR1 SGHAT and CDR2 FQNNGV. CDR3 region: CASSPKPSNYGYTF. The DNA for the CDR3 is TGTGCCAGCAGCCCTAAACCCAGTAACTATGGCTACACCTTC.

The chain's CDR3 is CASSFGRYNEQFF. The DNA of the CDR3 is TGTGCCAGCAGCTTCGGCAGATACAATGAGCAGTTCTTC. The genes are TRBV7-2 and TRBJ2-1; unclear D gene. V was shortened by 3 bases and J by 4 bases, with 7 bases between the two germline ends. Germline CDR1 and CDR2: SGHTA and FQGNSA. The CDR3 is 13 amino acids.